This entry is about one TCR beta chain. Its antigen is currently unknown. Sample time point: sample taken at primary tumor resection. The donors were 70 or so patients with non-small cell lung cancer that was early-stage and untreated. One entry per CDR3 protein, called by TCRdb with MiXCR from the 5' RACE reads. The sample lists approximately 94,000 distinct CDR3 sequences, nearly 4.5% occurring once. This CDR3 region has 15 residues. Germline V gene sequence: CDR1 LNHNV, CDR2 YYDKDF (reference sequence). The V and J ends lost 5 bases and 7 bases respectively, with 20 bases between them. These data come from a study of spatial heterogeneity in lung cancer. Study details: Beta-chain sequences were consistently detected more often than alpha-chain sequences. Strong correlation was found between tumor-region TCR transcript counts and a T cell module score from matched bulk RNA-seq.

Study-level results: The study found that expanded intratumoral alpha and beta TCR counts tracked tumor mutation counts.

This receptor was identified in a male donor with early-stage non-small cell lung cancer. The sample in question was lung tumor tissue, obtained at surgery. The chain couples TRBV15 to TRBJ1-1; tentatively, D is TRBD1 (5 bases). CDR3 in amino acids: CATSGRGVGDHEAFF. The CDR3 DNA reads as TGTGCCACCAGCGGTCGCGGGGTAGGGGACCATGAAGCTTTCTTT.